Shown below are 32 T cell receptor beta chains from a single sample sequenced in a study of T cell responses to AZD1222 COVID-19 vaccine. Data came from immunoSEQ multiplex PCR; TCRdb stores just in-frame clones and leaves some out. The sample lists tens of thousands of clones; 85% to 90% were seen once. The specimen was peripheral blood, collected 28 days after the second AZD1222 dose. The source of these receptors is an adult who received the AZD1222 COVID-19 vaccine.

This chain connects TRBV11-2 to TRBJ2-7; D remains unclear. The CDR3 runs 12 residues. V lost 3 bases and J 7 bases, leaving 10 bases between the germline ends. CDR1 and CDR2 (germline): SGHAT, FQNNGV. The DNA for the CDR3 is TGTGCCAGCAGCTTGGACGGATCAGAGCAGTACTTC. Its translation: CASSLDGSEQYF.

The CDR3 bases are TGTGCCAGCAGTTTAGGGGCCGCTAGCGAGCAGTACTTC. It specifies CASSLGAASEQYF. The chain employs TRBV6-2 or TRBV6-3 and TRBJ2-7; TRBD1 is a possible D gene (5 bases). The CDR3 runs to 13 residues. V was clipped by 4 bases and J by 6 bases, with 13 bases between them. The germline gives CDR1 MNHEY, CDR2 SVGEGT.

The chain couples TRBV9 to TRBJ2-7, with a possible D match to TRBD2 (5 bases). From germline, CDR1 is SGDLS and CDR2 YYNGEE. The CDR3 runs 15 residues. Trimming left V 0 bases short and J 4 bases short, with 14 bases between. This CDR3 is CASSVVASPLYEQYF. CDR3 nucleotides: TGTGCCAGCAGCGTAGTGGCTAGCCCACTTTACGAGCAGTACTTC.

This clone showed up just a few times. This rearrangement joins TRBV11-2 to TRBJ1-1; TRBD1 might be the D (5 bases). The CDR3 length is 13 residues. Germline CDR1 and CDR2: SGHAT and FQNNGV. V was clipped by 5 bases and J by 1 base, with 8 bases between them. The CDR3, as DNA: TGTGCCAGCAGCGTTACAGGGAACACTGAAGCTTTCTTT. Its translation is CASSVTGNTEAFF.

The chain combines TRBV27 with TRBJ1-5, with TRBD1 as a possible D gene (5 bases). Germline V CDR1 and CDR2: MNHEY, SMNVEV (reference sequence). V was clipped by 6 bases and J by 2 bases, with 14 bases between them. This CDR3 spans 15 amino acids. The CDR3 DNA reads as TGTGCCAGCAGCCCCCAGGGTAGCGGCAATCAGCCCCAGCATTTT. Amino acid sequence: CASSPQGSGNQPQHF.

This clone came up a few times. CDR3 sequence: CASSSQGGGQETQYF. The CDR3 DNA reads as TGTGCCAGCAGCTCCCAGGGCGGGGGGCAAGAGACCCAGTACTTC. The genes are TRBV7-2 and TRBJ2-5; 8 nucleotides agree with TRBD2. The CDR3 is 15 amino acids. The V segment lost 4 bases and the J segment 2 bases; nucleotides outside the gene matches: 6. Germline V CDR1 and CDR2: SGHTA, FQGNSA.

The V call is TRBV11-2, the J call TRBJ1-1; tentatively, D is TRBD1 (5 bases). Per the germline V gene, CDR1 is SGHAT and CDR2 is FQNNGV. This CDR3 comprises 13 residues. Trimming cost V 1 base and J 5 bases, with 8 bases left between them. The chain's CDR3 is CASSLVGVTEAFF. CDR3 coding DNA: TGTGCCAGCAGCTTAGTAGGGGTGACTGAAGCTTTCTTT.

The chain employs TRBV6-1 and TRBJ2-6; no clear D. The CDR3 contains 16 residues. Germline V CDR1 and CDR2: MNHNS, SASEGT. Trimming cost V 1 base and J 0 bases, with 7 bases left between them. The CDR3 protein is CASSEVRSSGANVLTF. The CDR3 bases are TGTGCCAGCAGTGAAGTCAGAAGCTCTGGGGCCAACGTCCTGACTTTC.

V and J are TRBV3-1 (or the pseudogene TRBV3-2) and TRBJ1-4; D is undetermined. Germline V gene data show CDR1 as LGHDT and CDR2 as YNNKEL (reference sequence). CDR3 length equals 14 residues. V was trimmed by 6 bases and J by 7 bases, leaving 15 bases between them. DNA for the CDR3: TGTGCCAGCAGTCCGTCGGGAGGTAGTGAAAAACTGTTTTTT. It is translated as CASSPSGGSEKLFF.

The gene calls are TRBV6-2 or TRBV6-3 and TRBJ1-2, with D tentatively TRBD1 (6 bases). V was trimmed by 4 bases and J by 1 base, leaving 7 bases between them. The CDR3 covers 13 residues. The germline V gene has CDR1 MNHEY and CDR2 SVGEGT. The CDR3, as DNA: TGTGCCAGCAGTTTACAGGGTAACTATGGCTACACCTTC. This codes for CASSLQGNYGYTF.

This chain uses TRBV7-3 with TRBJ2-5; D assignment may be TRBD1 or TRBD2 (6 bases each). Germline CDR1 is SGHTA and CDR2 is FQGTGA. The CDR3 covers 15 residues. The V end was cut by 1 base, the J end by 1 base, with 10 bases between. In DNA form, the CDR3 reads TGTGCCAGCAGCTTAAAGGGGGGACCCCAAGAGACCCAGTACTTC. This gives the protein CASSLKGGPQETQYF.

The V call is TRBV5-4, the J call TRBJ1-2; the D is unclear. Trimming took 2 bases from V and 8 from J, leaving 13 bases between them. The CDR3 consists of 13 residues. Germline V gene sequence: CDR1 SGHNT, CDR2 YYREEE (reference sequence). CDR3 DNA sequence: TGTGCCAGCAGCTTCCGGGCCCAACGAGGCTACACCTTC. This sequence encodes CASSFRAQRGYTF.

V gene TRBV7-9 combines with J gene TRBJ2-1, with D perhaps given as TRBD1 or TRBD2 (10 bases each). Germline V gives CDR1 SEHNR, CDR2 FQNEAQ (reference sequence). The V and J ends lost 5 bases and 13 bases respectively, with 24 bases between them. This CDR3 spans 15 amino acids. The CDR3: CASSQDRGTSEAQFF. The CDR3 DNA reads TGTGCCAGCAGCCAGGACAGGGGGACTAGCGAGGCTCAGTTCTTC. Complete variable domain (other parts from reference TRBV7-9 and TRBJ2-1): DTGVSQNPRHKITKRGQNVTFRCDPISEHNRLYWYRQTLGQGPEFLTYFQNEAQLEKSRLLSDRFSAERPKGSFSTLEIQRTEQGDSAMYLCASSQDRGTSEAQFFGPGTRLTVL.

The chain combines TRBV4-1 with TRBJ1-1; 7 nucleotides match TRBD1. CDR1 is MGHRA and CDR2 is YSYEKL in the germline V gene. The junction had 2 bases not matched to a gene; V was cut back by 0 bases and J by 1 base. This CDR3 contains 15 residues. The CDR3, as DNA: TGCGCCAGCAGCCAAGACTACAGGGGGAACACTGAAGCTTTCTTT. This translates into CASSQDYRGNTEAFF.

The chain recombines TRBV6-1 with TRBJ2-7; 14 bases fit TRBD2. Germline V lookup: CDR1 MNHNS, CDR2 SASEGT. With V trimmed by 3 bases and J by 6 bases, 1 base remained unmatched. The CDR3 has 14 amino acids. The CDR3 nucleotides are TGTGCCAGCAGTGACGGACTAGCGGGAGGCGAGCAGTACTTC. Protein sequence: CASSDGLAGGEQYF.

This clone came up a few times. This chain connects TRBV4-3 to TRBJ2-5; 11 bases are a match to TRBD1. Unmatched junction bases numbered 12, after V lost 4 bases and J lost 5 bases. The germline CDR1 and CDR2 sequences are LGHNA and YSLEER. The length of the CDR3 is 17 residues. CDR3 nucleotide sequence: TGCGCCAGCAGCCCCGCCGGGACAGGGGGATTCAGGGAGACCCAGTACTTC. This translates into CASSPAGTGGFRETQYF.

The genes are TRBV6-1 and TRBJ2-3, with D uncertain. In germline, CDR1 is MNHNS, CDR2 SASEGT. V dropped 2 bases and J dropped 3 bases, with 9 bases sitting between them. CDR3 length: 14 amino acids. CDR3 sequence reads: CASSEMVVTDTQYF. CDR3 in DNA: TGTGCCAGCAGTGAAATGGTGGTAACAGATACGCAGTATTTT.

The chain has TRBV5-5 and TRBJ2-1; TRBD1 agrees at 9 bases. Trimming took 0 bases from V and 7 from J; bases not matched to a gene: 8. Germline assignment: CDR1 SGHKS and CDR2 YYEKEE (reference sequence). This CDR3 has 16 amino acids. CDR3 loop: CASSLALQGAGNEQFF. The CDR3 bases are TGTGCCAGCAGCTTGGCGCTACAGGGGGCTGGGAATGAGCAGTTCTTC.

V usage is TRBV11-2 and J usage is TRBJ1-2; perhaps TRBD1 as D (5 bases). Germline V CDR1 and CDR2: SGHAT, FQNNGV. Trimming stripped 4 bases from V and 4 bases from J, with 13 bases between. This CDR3 region has 14 residues. CDR3: CASSSRTGLYGYTF. In nucleotides, the CDR3 is TGTGCCAGCAGCTCTCGGACGGGGCTCTATGGCTACACCTTC.

CDR3 nucleotides: TGCGCCAGCAAGGATGACCTAACGGGCGAGCAGTACTTC. The encoded protein is CASKDDLTGEQYF. This chain uses TRBV5-1 with TRBJ2-7; D remains ambiguous. The CDR3 has 13 residues. V dropped 6 bases and J dropped 6 bases, with 16 bases sitting between them. Germline CDR1 is SGHRS and CDR2 is YFSETQ. The variable domain in full, completed from reference TRBV5-1 and TRBJ2-7, reads KAGVTQTPRYLIKTRGQQVTLSCSPISGHRSVSWYQQTPGQGLQFLFEYFSETQRNKGNFPGRFSGRQFSNSRSEMNVSTLELGDSALYLCASKDDLTGEQYFGPGTRLTVT.

The V call is TRBV2, the J call TRBJ1-2; TRBD1 matches at 10 bases. V was pared by 8 bases and J by 4 bases, with 7 bases of the junction left unmatched. CDR3 size: 14 residues. CDR1 is SNHLY and CDR2 is FYNNEI in the germline V gene. CDR3 region: CASQGQGTPYGYTF. The CDR3 bases are TGTGCCAGCCAGGGACAGGGGACGCCCTATGGCTACACCTTC.

CDR3 in amino acids: CASSSYSTDTQYF. In DNA form, the CDR3 reads TGTGCCAGCAGTTCGTATAGCACAGATACGCAGTATTTT. V and J are TRBV28 and TRBJ2-3; D ambiguous. Germline CDR1 MDHEN, CDR2 SYDVKM. CDR3 length: 13 amino acids. Trimming pared 4 bases from V and 0 bases from J, leaving 5 bases between.

The J gene is TRBJ2-1, the V gene TRBV9; D is uncertain. CDR3 length: 14 residues. Germline loops: CDR1 SGDLS, CDR2 YYNGEE. With 0 bases removed from V and 5 bases from J, the gap between germline ends came to 9 bases. This CDR3 reads CASSVGNQDNEQFF. CDR3 DNA sequence: TGTGCCAGCAGCGTAGGGAACCAGGACAATGAGCAGTTCTTC.

V usage is TRBV6-2 or TRBV6-3 and J usage is TRBJ1-1; perhaps TRBD1 as D (5 bases). There are 14 residues in the CDR3. Trimming cost V 0 bases and J 2 bases, with 7 bases left between them. CDR1 MNHEY and CDR2 SVGEGT come from the germline V gene. The CDR3 reads CASSYSGANTEAFF. The CDR3 DNA follows: TGTGCCAGCAGTTACTCTGGGGCCAACACTGAAGCTTTCTTT.

In its sample, this clone was seen a few times. This sequence joins TRBV15 and TRBJ2-1; 7 nucleotides match TRBD2. Losses at the gene ends were 4 bases for V and 5 bases for J; bases not matched to a gene: 8. The length of the CDR3 is 15 residues. Germline loops: CDR1 LNHNV, CDR2 YYDKDF (reference sequence). CDR3 region: CATSTGSGDHNEQFF. CDR3 sequence (DNA): TGTGCCACCAGCACAGGCAGCGGGGATCACAATGAGCAGTTCTTC.

This clone showed up just once. The chain is built from TRBV14 and TRBJ1-1; D not resolved. V was clipped by 3 bases and J by 6 bases, with 11 bases between them. Germline V gives CDR1 SGHDN, CDR2 FVKESK. There are 13 residues in the CDR3. The CDR3 DNA reads TGTGCCAGCAGCCAGGCCGAGGGCTCTGAAGCTTTCTTT. This codes for CASSQAEGSEAFF.

This chain uses TRBV30 with TRBJ1-2; D not certain. Trimming cost V 2 bases and J 4 bases, with 11 bases left between them. The CDR3 has 13 residues. Germline loops: CDR1 GTSNPN, CDR2 SVGIG (reference sequence). The CDR3 loop is CAWSSPAFYGYTF. CDR3 DNA: TGTGCCTGGAGTTCGCCAGCGTTCTATGGCTACACCTTC. Based on the CDR3 plus reference TRBV30 and TRBJ1-2, the full variable domain is SQTIHQWPATLVQPVGSPLSLECTVEGTSNPNLYWYRQAAGRGLQLLFYSVGIGQISSEVPQNLSASRPQDRQFILSSKKLLLSDSGFYLCAWSSPAFYGYTFGSGTRLTVV.

The genes are TRBV5-1 and TRBJ2-7; 11 bases are shared with TRBD1. Losses at the gene ends were 3 bases for V and 6 bases for J; bases not matched to a gene: 5. Looked up from germline, CDR1 is SGHRS and CDR2 is YFSETQ. The CDR3 is made up of 14 amino acids. Written as DNA, the CDR3 is TGCGCCAGCAGCTCCGGACAGGGGGCCGGCGAGCAGTACTTC. It translates to CASSSGQGAGEQYF.

The CDR3 DNA follows: TGCGCCAGCAGCCACATAGGGATAGCGGGAGATGGGGAAGATACGCAGTATTTT. This codes for CASSHIGIAGDGEDTQYF. J is TRBJ2-3 and V is TRBV5-1; 9 nucleotides line up with TRBD2. The CDR3 has 18 residues. J was trimmed by 5 bases and V by 4 bases; bases with no gene match: 17. Germline CDR1 and CDR2: SGHRS and YFSETQ.

This sequence joins TRBV11-3 and TRBJ2-1, with 9 nucleotides matching TRBD1. V lost 0 bases, J lost 13 bases, and 1 base stayed unmatched. In germline, CDR1 is SGHNT, CDR2 YENEEA. The CDR3 runs to 12 residues. In DNA, the CDR3 is TGTGCCAGCAGCTTAGAACAGGGGGCTCAGTTCTTC. It specifies CASSLEQGAQFF.

This clone was seen just once. This chain uses TRBV27 with TRBJ2-5, with a tentative D call TRBD1 (5 bases). In germline, CDR1 is MNHEY, CDR2 SMNVEV (reference sequence). The ends were cut back, 6 bases at V and 5 bases at J, with 22 bases in the middle. This CDR3 comprises 16 residues. The CDR3 nucleotides are TGTGCCAGCAGCCCCGTGTGGACATATGGTCCGGAGACCCAGTACTTC. This gives the protein CASSPVWTYGPETQYF.

V is TRBV5-5 and J is TRBJ1-5; the match to TRBD1 covers 8 bases. Unmatched junction bases numbered 9, after V lost 3 bases and J lost 7 bases. This CDR3 comprises 15 residues. Germline CDR1 and CDR2: SGHKS and YYEKEE (reference sequence). CDR3 nucleotides: TGTGCCAGCAGCTCCACGGACAGGGCATCACAGCCCCAGCATTTT. Protein sequence: CASSSTDRASQPQHF.